A single sample gave rise to the 14 T cell receptor beta chains below, sequenced in a study of control samples from healthy donors and cancer patients. The protocol was immunoSEQ multiplex PCR, while the TCRdb copy is restricted to in-frame clones and leaves out a portion. The sample has about 130,000 clones; 90% are singletons. Sequenced input: blood. Every receptor here comes from a man aged 35 to 55 in good health.

The rearrangement joins TRBV5-1 to TRBJ2-3; D perhaps matches TRBD2 (5 bases). Germline-derived CDR1 and CDR2 are SGHRS and YFSETQ. The CDR3 contains 14 residues. V shed 4 bases and J shed 9 bases, with 18 bases lying between them. CDR3 loop: CASSHDYRQSTQYF. CDR3 nucleotide sequence: TGCGCCAGCAGCCACGACTATCGGCAAAGCACGCAGTATTTT.

The chain recombines TRBV18 with TRBJ1-1; no definite D call. This CDR3 comprises 14 residues. Germline V gene sequence: CDR1 KGHSH, CDR2 LQKENI. The V end was cut by 0 bases, the J end by 4 bases, with 9 bases between. The CDR3: CASSPPWLSTEAFF. The CDR3 DNA follows: TGTGCCAGCTCACCACCATGGTTGAGCACTGAAGCTTTCTTT.

The V gene is TRBV19, the J gene TRBJ1-6; the D is unclear. Germline CDR1 reads LNHDA; CDR2 reads SQIVND (reference sequence). The CDR3 contains 16 residues. Trimming pared 3 bases from V and 5 bases from J, leaving 14 bases between. CDR3 sequence reads: CASSIETMAHNSPLHF. The CDR3 DNA is TGTGCCAGTAGTATTGAGACAATGGCCCATAATTCACCCCTCCACTTT.

The CDR3 sequence: CSATEGGTEAFF. In DNA form, the CDR3 reads TGCAGTGCTACTGAGGGGGGCACTGAAGCTTTCTTT. This rearrangement joins TRBV20-1 to TRBJ1-1; weak D call: TRBD1 (6 bases). V lost 4 bases to trimming and J lost 4 bases, with 10 bases between them. The length of the CDR3 is 12 residues. Germline CDR1 is DFQATT and CDR2 is SNEGSKA (reference sequence).

V is TRBV27 and J is TRBJ1-3, with 8 bases fitting TRBD1. V lost 4 bases and J lost 0; bases outside the gene matches: 2. The CDR3 runs to 15 residues. The germline gives CDR1 MNHEY, CDR2 SMNVEV (reference sequence). The CDR3 DNA reads TGTGCCAGCAGTTCTACAGGGGGCTCTGGAAACACCATATATTTT. Residues: CASSSTGGSGNTIYF.

The chain's CDR3 is CASSGLTENQPQHF. In DNA, the CDR3 is TGTGCCAGCAGTGGATTGACAGAAAATCAGCCCCAGCATTTT. This chain links TRBV2 with TRBJ1-5; maybe TRBD1 (5 bases). CDR1 and CDR2 (germline): SNHLY, FYNNEI. Between the trimmed V and J ends, which lost 4 bases and 4 bases, there was a span of 11 bases. The CDR3 covers 14 residues.

The J gene is TRBJ1-2, the V gene TRBV18; D gene ambiguous. Germline values: CDR1 KGHSH, CDR2 LQKENI. With 5 bases removed from V and 5 bases from J, the gap between germline ends came to 12 bases. The CDR3 length is 13 residues. Written as DNA, the CDR3 is TGTGCCAGCTCAGCAGGACGGGAGTATGGCTACACCTTC. Protein: CASSAGREYGYTF.

This chain joins TRBV28 and TRBJ1-6; 8 bases map to TRBD1. V was pared by 11 bases and J by 7 bases, with 10 bases of the junction left unmatched. Germline loops: CDR1 MDHEN, CDR2 SYDVKM. The CDR3 runs 14 residues. The CDR3 DNA sequence: TGTGCCGGACAGACAGGGGTTAGGAATTCACCCCTCCACTTT. Translation: CAGQTGVRNSPLHF. The full variable domain, with the rest looked up from reference TRBV28 and TRBJ1-6, is DVKVTQSSRYLVKRTGEKVFLECVQDMDHENMFWYRQDPGLGLRLIYFSYDVKMKEKGDIPEGYSVSREKKERFSLILESASTNQTSMYLCAGQTGVRNSPLHFGNGTRLTVT.

J is TRBJ1-6 and V is TRBV14, with D perhaps TRBD1 (5 bases). Trimming removed 5 bases from V and 10 bases from J, with 12 bases in between. CDR1 and CDR2 (germline): SGHDN, FVKESK. The CDR3 loop spans 13 amino acids. In nucleotides, the CDR3 is TGTGCCAGCAGCATAGGGGTGGGATCACCCCTCCACTTT. It codes for CASSIGVGSPLHF.

The chain recombines TRBV7-9 with TRBJ1-1; tentatively, D is TRBD1 (6 bases). Trimming pared 5 bases from V and 4 bases from J, leaving 14 bases between. The CDR3 has 14 residues. Germline loops: CDR1 SEHNR, CDR2 FQNEAQ (reference sequence). CDR3 sequence reads: CASSQRGATTEAFF. The CDR3 region has the DNA TGTGCCAGCAGCCAGCGGGGGGCGACCACTGAAGCTTTCTTT.

The J gene is TRBJ1-1, the V gene TRBV30; D is uncertain. V dropped 3 bases and J dropped 7 bases, with 9 bases sitting between them. Germline-derived CDR1 and CDR2 are GTSNPN and SVGIG (reference sequence). The CDR3 contains 11 residues. As DNA, the CDR3 is TGTGCCTGGAGACGAGGGTTTGAAGCTTTCTTT. This encodes CAWRRGFEAFF.

The CDR3 nucleotides read TGTGCCAGCAGCTTAGGTTGGGACAGACCCAACTATGGCTACACCTTC. It is translated as CASSLGWDRPNYGYTF. J is TRBJ1-2 and V is TRBV7-2; 7 bases agree with TRBD1. CDR1 and CDR2 from the germline V gene are SGHTA and FQGNSA. V shed 1 base, J shed 2 bases, and the junction held 7 bases outside the gene matches. CDR3 length equals 16 residues.

The chain links TRBV12-3 or TRBV12-4 to TRBJ1-2; the D gene is possibly TRBD1 (6 bases). Trimming cost V 6 bases and J 7 bases, with 9 bases left between them. The length of the CDR3 is 11 residues. CDR3 loop: CASRHRVGYTF. CDR3 nucleotides: TGTGCCAGCAGACACAGGGTTGGCTACACCTTC.

J is TRBJ1-2 and V is TRBV12-3 or TRBV12-4; no firm D call. V was cut by 3 bases and J by 7 bases, with 12 bases left in between. The CDR3 is 13 amino acids. CDR3 residues: CASSFAEGTGYTF. The CDR3 DNA follows: TGTGCCAGCAGTTTCGCGGAGGGCACTGGCTACACCTTC.